Listed here are 9 T cell receptor beta chains from one sample, sequenced in a study of tumor and adjacent non-tumor tissue in lung cancer. The template was RNA from unsorted bulk tissue. A modified ARM-PCR protocol with three rounds of nested PCR amplified TCRbeta. Via MiXCR, TCRdb re-called the multiplex PCR reads, giving one row per CDR3 protein. The sample records 120,000 or so distinct CDR3 sequences, approximately 66% being singletons. Source material: lung tumor tissue. These receptors were collected from a man aged 30-40 years with non-small cell lung cancer.

The rearrangement joins TRBV20-1 to TRBJ2-5; weak D call: TRBD2 (6 bases). The CDR3 extends over 16 amino acids. CDR1 is DFQATT and CDR2 is SNEGSKA in the germline V gene (reference sequence). Trimming took off 7 bases at V and 1 base at J, with 22 bases between the two ends. CDR3: CSVRDGVAETQETQYF. In DNA form, the CDR3 reads TGCAGTGTTAGGGATGGGGTAGCGGAGACCCAAGAGACCCAGTACTTC.

This clonotype came up many times. The chain employs TRBV6-2 or TRBV6-3 and TRBJ2-7; D is tentatively TRBD1 or TRBD2 (5 bases each). This CDR3 contains 14 residues. CDR1 is MNHEY, CDR2 SVGEGT, per germline. V dropped 5 bases and J dropped 3 bases, with 14 bases sitting between them. The CDR3 DNA is TGTGCCAGCAGTGCCCCCCGGGGCGTCTACGAGCAGTACTTC. Amino acid sequence: CASSAPRGVYEQYF.

Of note for this clonotype: Mismatch with germline at one junction end may stem from a read error. The V call is TRBV7-2, the J call TRBJ2-7, with 8 bases aligning to TRBD1. CDR3 length: 14 residues. Per the germline V gene, CDR1 is SGHTA and CDR2 is FQGNSA. The CDR3 bases are TGTGCCAACAGCCTATCATCAGGGGGCTATGAGCAGTACTTC. Amino acid sequence: CANSLSSGGYEQYF. The variable domain in full, with the rest retrieved from reference TRBV7-2 and TRBJ2-7, is GAGVSQSPSNKVTEKGKDVELRCDPISGHTALYWYRQSLGQGLEFLIYFQGNSAPDKSGLPSDRFSAERTGGSVSTLTIQRTQQEDSAVYLCANSLSSGGYEQYFGPGTRLTVT.

There are many counts of this clonotype. The V call is TRBV20-1, the J call TRBJ2-3; no clear D. CDR1 is DFQATT, CDR2 SNEGSKA, per germline (reference sequence). This CDR3 has 14 amino acids. Trimming took off 3 bases at V and 7 bases at J, with 17 bases between the two ends. The CDR3: CSASSVRAVNTQYF. The CDR3 DNA reads TGCAGTGCTAGTTCTGTTAGGGCTGTTAATACGCAGTATTTT.

A note on this clonotype: A single base separates this from a much larger clone, so it may be a read error. This chain links TRBV6-5 with TRBJ1-5, with D tentatively TRBD2 (5 bases). The DNA matches TRBJ2-3 better at its end, which makes the J call doubtful. This CDR3 is 15 amino acids long. CDR1 is MNHEY and CDR2 is SVGAGI in the germline V gene. This CDR3 reads CASRPRVRRNQPQYF. In DNA, the CDR3 is TGTGCCAGCAGACCGAGGGTACGTCGCAATCAGCCCCAGTATTTT.

This clonotype was seen more than once but under ten times. Mismatch with germline at one junction end may stem from a read error. V usage is TRBV29-1 and J usage is TRBJ2-7, with D unresolved. The CDR3 has 13 residues. Germline loops: CDR1 SQVTM, CDR2 ANQGSEA. CDR3 sequence: CSVWTVSSYGQYF. The CDR3 DNA follows: TGCAGCGTCTGGACGGTAAGCTCCTACGGGCAGTACTTC.

As regards this clonotype: This may stem from a read error, because a much larger clone lies one nucleotide away. This is likely a read error, given that the CDR3 carries no conserved phenylalanine or tryptophan at its end. This chain links TRBV20-1 with TRBJ1-2, with TRBD1 matching over 9 bases. This CDR3 has 13 amino acids. J lost 6 bases, V lost 5 bases, and 7 bases had no gene match. Germline V gives CDR1 DFQATT, CDR2 SNEGSKA (reference sequence). The chain's CDR3 is CSAPSQGADGYTL. CDR3 DNA: TGCAGTGCTCCCTCACAGGGGGCGGATGGCTACACCTTA.

This clonotype is classed as medium-sized. The rearrangement joins TRBV4-1 to TRBJ1-1; the D gene is possibly TRBD1 (6 bases). V was shortened by 3 bases and J by 0 bases, with 17 bases between the two germline ends. CDR3 length equals 17 residues. The V gene's germline CDR1 is MGHRA and CDR2 YSYEKL. The CDR3, as DNA: TGCGCCAGCAGCCACCCTACCCGGACAGACTTGAACACTGAAGCTTTCTTT. This translates into CASSHPTRTDLNTEAFF.

The V and J genes are TRBV5-4 and TRBJ2-2; weak D call: TRBD1 (6 bases). The germline CDR1 and CDR2 sequences are SGHNT and YYREEE (reference sequence). The CDR3 spans 14 residues. V was cut by 7 bases and J by 3 bases, with 13 bases left in between. The CDR3 DNA reads TGTGCCAGCGGCGTGGGACAATACACCGGGGAGCTGTTTTTT. Its protein product is CASGVGQYTGELFF.